This passage covers 3 T cell receptor beta chains from one sample sequenced in a study of blood T cells in healthy people across ages. The authors ran a second PCR of roughly 6 to 11 cycles using a sample-barcoded 5' primer and a J-beta primer mix. Via MiXCR, TCRdb re-called the 5' RACE reads, giving one row per CDR3 protein. Of about 1.1 million distinct CDR3 sequences in the sample, more than 30% were seen once. What was sequenced was blood. Receptors originate from a man younger than 30 in good health.

This clonotype was counted a few times. The V call is TRBV7-8, the J call TRBJ1-1, with D possibly TRBD1 on 6 matching bases. V shed 5 bases and J shed 4 bases, with 14 bases lying between them. In germline, CDR1 is SGHVS, CDR2 FQNEAQ. There are 14 residues in the CDR3. In nucleotides, the CDR3 is TGTGCCAGCAGCCGAGGGGGGGGTAGCACTGAAGCTTTCTTT. This sequence encodes CASSRGGGSTEAFF.

This clonotype turned up a few times. V is TRBV29-1 and J is TRBJ2-3, with 13 bases aligning to TRBD2. Germline V gene lookup returns CDR1 SQVTM and CDR2 ANQGSEA. V trimming: 7 bases; J trimming: 4 bases; junction bases outside the gene matches: 8. This CDR3 is 15 amino acids long. The CDR3 DNA reads as TGCAGCGCCGGGACTAGCGGGGAATTTGCAGATACGCAGTATTTT. Translated: CSAGTSGEFADTQYF.

The chain combines TRBV7-9 with TRBJ1-1; possibly TRBD1 for D (5 bases). V was cut by 4 bases and J by 1 base, with 13 bases left in between. Germline CDR1 and CDR2: SEHNR and FQNEAQ (reference sequence). The CDR3 has 15 amino acids. CDR3 nucleotide sequence: TGTGCCAGCAGCTGGACCCGAACAGGGAACACTGAAGCTTTCTTT. Protein: CASSWTRTGNTEAFF.